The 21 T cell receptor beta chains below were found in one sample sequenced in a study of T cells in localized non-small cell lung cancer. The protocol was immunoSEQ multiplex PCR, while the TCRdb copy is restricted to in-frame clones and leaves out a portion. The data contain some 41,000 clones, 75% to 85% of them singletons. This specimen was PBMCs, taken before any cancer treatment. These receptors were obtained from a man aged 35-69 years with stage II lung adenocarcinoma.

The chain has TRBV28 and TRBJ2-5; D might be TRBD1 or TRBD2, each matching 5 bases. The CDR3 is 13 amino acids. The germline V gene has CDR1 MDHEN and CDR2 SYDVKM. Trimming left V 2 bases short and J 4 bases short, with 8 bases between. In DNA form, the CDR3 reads TGTGCCAGCAGTTTAAGAGGGGTAGAGACCCAGTACTTC. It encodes CASSLRGVETQYF. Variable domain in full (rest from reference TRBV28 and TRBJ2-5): DVKVTQSSRYLVKRTGEKVFLECVQDMDHENMFWYRQDPGLGLRLIYFSYDVKMKEKGDIPEGYSVSREKKERFSLILESASTNQTSMYLCASSLRGVETQYFGPGTRLLVL.

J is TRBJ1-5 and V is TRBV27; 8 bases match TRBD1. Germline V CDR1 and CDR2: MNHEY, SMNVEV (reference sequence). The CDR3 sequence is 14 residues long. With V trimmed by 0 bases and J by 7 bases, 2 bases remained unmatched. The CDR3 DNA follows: TGTGCCAGCAGTTTATCCAGGGGGCGGCAGCCCCAGCATTTT. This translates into CASSLSRGRQPQHF.

The CDR3 region is CASSGTANHNEQFF. The CDR3 DNA reads TGTGCCAGCAGTGGGACAGCAAATCACAATGAGCAGTTCTTC. The V call is TRBV2, the J call TRBJ2-1; D is perhaps TRBD1 (6 bases). This CDR3 has 14 amino acids. Germline V CDR1 and CDR2: SNHLY, FYNNEI. V was shortened by 4 bases and J by 5 bases, with 12 bases between the two germline ends.

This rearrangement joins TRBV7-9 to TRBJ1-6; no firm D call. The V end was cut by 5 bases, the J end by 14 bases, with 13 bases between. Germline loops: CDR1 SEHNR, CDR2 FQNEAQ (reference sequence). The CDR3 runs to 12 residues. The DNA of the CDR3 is TGTGCCAGCAGCGCGGATTCGGGAACCCTCCACTTT. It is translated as CASSADSGTLHF.

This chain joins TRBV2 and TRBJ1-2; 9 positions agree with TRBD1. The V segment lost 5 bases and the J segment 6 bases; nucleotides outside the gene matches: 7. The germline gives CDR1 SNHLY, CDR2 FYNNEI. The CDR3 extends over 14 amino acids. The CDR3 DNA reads TGTGCCAGCAGTCAGGGACAGGGAGGCGATGGCTACACCTTC. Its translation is CASSQGQGGDGYTF.

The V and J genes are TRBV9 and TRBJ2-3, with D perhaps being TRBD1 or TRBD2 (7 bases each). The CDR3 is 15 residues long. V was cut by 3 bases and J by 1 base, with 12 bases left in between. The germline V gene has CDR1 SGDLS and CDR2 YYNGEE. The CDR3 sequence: CASSAQGGGTDTQYF. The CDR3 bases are TGTGCCAGCAGCGCCCAGGGGGGGGGCACAGATACGCAGTATTTT. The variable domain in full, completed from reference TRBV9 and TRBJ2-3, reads DSGVTQTPKHLITATGQRVTLRCSPRSGDLSVYWYQQSLDQGLQFLIQYYNGEERAKGNILERFSAQQFPDLHSELNLSSLELGDSALYFCASSAQGGGTDTQYFGPGTRLTVL.

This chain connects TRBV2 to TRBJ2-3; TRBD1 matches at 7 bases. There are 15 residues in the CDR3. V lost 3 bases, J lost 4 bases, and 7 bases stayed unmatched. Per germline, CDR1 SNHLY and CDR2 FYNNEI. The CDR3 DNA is TGTGCCAGCAGTGATGTAGGGGGCGCCTCAGATACGCAGTATTTT. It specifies CASSDVGGASDTQYF. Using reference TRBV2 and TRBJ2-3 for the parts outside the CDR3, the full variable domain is EPEVTQTPSHQVTQMGQEVILRCVPISNHLYFYWYRQILGQKVEFLVSFYNNEISEKSEIFDDQFSVERPDGSNFTLKIRSTKLEDSAMYFCASSDVGGASDTQYFGPGTRLTVL.

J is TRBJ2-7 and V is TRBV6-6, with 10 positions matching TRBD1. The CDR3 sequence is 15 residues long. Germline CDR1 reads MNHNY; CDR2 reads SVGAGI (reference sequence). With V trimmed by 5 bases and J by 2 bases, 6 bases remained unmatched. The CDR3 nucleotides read TGTGCCAGCAGTCCAGCGGGACAGGGGACCTACGAGCAGTACTTC. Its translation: CASSPAGQGTYEQYF.

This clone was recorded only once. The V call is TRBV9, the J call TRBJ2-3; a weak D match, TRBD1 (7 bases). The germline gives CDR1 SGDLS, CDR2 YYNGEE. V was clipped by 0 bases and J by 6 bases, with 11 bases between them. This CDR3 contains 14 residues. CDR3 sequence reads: CASSVAPGGDTQYF. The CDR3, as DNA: TGTGCCAGCAGCGTAGCTCCAGGGGGGGATACGCAGTATTTT.

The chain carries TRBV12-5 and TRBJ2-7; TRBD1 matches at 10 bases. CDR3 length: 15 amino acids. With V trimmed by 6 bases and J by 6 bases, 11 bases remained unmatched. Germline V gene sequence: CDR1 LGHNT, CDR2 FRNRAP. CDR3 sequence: CASGLLGTGVSEQYF. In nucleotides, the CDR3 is TGTGCTAGTGGCCTCCTTGGGACAGGGGTAAGCGAGCAGTACTTC.

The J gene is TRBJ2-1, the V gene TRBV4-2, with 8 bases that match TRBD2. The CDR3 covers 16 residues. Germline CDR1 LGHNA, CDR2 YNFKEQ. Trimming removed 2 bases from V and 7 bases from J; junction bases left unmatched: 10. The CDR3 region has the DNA TGTGCCAGCAGCCAATTGGCGGGGGGCCCGGGTAATGAGCAGTTCTTC. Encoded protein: CASSQLAGGPGNEQFF.

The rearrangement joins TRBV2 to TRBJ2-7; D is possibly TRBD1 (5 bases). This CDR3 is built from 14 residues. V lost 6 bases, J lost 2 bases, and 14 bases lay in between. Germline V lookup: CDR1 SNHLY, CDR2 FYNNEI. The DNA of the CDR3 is TGTGCCAGCAGCAGCTGGACGGACACCTACGAGCAGTACTTC. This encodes CASSSWTDTYEQYF.

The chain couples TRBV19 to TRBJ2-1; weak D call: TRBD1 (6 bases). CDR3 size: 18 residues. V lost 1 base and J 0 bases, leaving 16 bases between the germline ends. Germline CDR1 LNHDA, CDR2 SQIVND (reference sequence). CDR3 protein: CASSIGPRGGSSYNEQFF. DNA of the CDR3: TGTGCCAGTAGTATAGGCCCCCGAGGGGGTTCCTCCTACAATGAGCAGTTCTTC.

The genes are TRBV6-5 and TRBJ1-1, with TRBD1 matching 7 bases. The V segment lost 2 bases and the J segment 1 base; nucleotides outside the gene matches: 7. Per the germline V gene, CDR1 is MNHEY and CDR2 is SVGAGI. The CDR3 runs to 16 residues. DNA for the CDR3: TGTGCCAGCAGTTACCCACGACAGGGAGGGAACACTGAAGCTTTCTTT. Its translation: CASSYPRQGGNTEAFF.

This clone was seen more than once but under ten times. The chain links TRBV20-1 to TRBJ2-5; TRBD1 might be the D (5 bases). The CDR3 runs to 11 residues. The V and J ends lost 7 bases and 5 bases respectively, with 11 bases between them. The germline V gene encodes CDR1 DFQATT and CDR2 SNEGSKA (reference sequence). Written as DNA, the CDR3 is TGCAGTGTTTCAGGGCGGGAGACCCAGTACTTC. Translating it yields CSVSGRETQYF.

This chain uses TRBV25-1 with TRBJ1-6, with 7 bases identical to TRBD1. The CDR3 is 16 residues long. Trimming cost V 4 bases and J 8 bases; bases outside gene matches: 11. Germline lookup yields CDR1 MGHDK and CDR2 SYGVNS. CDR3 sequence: CASSAPGHRGDSPLHF. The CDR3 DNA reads TGTGCCAGCAGTGCCCCGGGCCACAGGGGAGATTCACCCCTCCACTTT.

The CDR3 DNA reads TGTGCCAGCCGGCGGGGGGATGGCTACACCTTC. It translates to CASRRGDGYTF. V and J are TRBV4-2 and TRBJ1-2; TRBD1 might be the D (5 bases). V was trimmed by 8 bases and J by 6 bases, leaving 10 bases between them. The CDR3 runs 11 residues. Germline CDR1 and CDR2: LGHNA and YNFKEQ.

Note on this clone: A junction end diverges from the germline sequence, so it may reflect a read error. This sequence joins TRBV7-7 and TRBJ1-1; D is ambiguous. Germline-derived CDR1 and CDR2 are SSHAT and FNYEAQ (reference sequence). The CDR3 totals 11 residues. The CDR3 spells CASTIHTEAFF. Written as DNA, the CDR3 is TGTGCTAGCACCATCCACACTGAAGCTTTCTTT.

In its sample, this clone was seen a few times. CDR3 nucleotide sequence: TGTGCCAGCAGCCACATTATCCGGGACAGGCTATACAATGAGCAGTTCTTC. Its translation is CASSHIIRDRLYNEQFF. V and J are TRBV4-2 and TRBJ2-1, with 8 positions matching TRBD1. The CDR3 spans 17 residues. The V gene end was trimmed by 3 bases and the J gene end by 4 bases; junction bases not matched to a gene: 11. From germline, CDR1 is LGHNA and CDR2 YNFKEQ.

DNA of the CDR3: TGCGCCAGCAGCCAAGAAGATCAGCCCCAGCATTTT. Amino acid sequence: CASSQEDQPQHF. The chain uses TRBV4-1 and TRBJ1-5, with no clear D. Trimming took off 0 bases at V and 5 bases at J, with 2 bases between the two ends. The V gene's germline CDR1 is MGHRA and CDR2 YSYEKL. The CDR3 runs to 12 residues.

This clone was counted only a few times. CDR3 in amino acids: CASSMPTGANSPLHF. The CDR3 DNA reads as TGTGCCAGCAGTATGCCTACAGGGGCTAATTCACCCCTCCACTTT. This chain joins TRBV6-1 and TRBJ1-6, with 7 bases that match TRBD1. CDR1 MNHNS and CDR2 SASEGT come from the germline V gene. The CDR3 extends over 15 amino acids. Trimming cost V 5 bases and J 6 bases; bases outside gene matches: 7.